This T cell receptor beta chain was recorded in a study of blood T cell repertoires in COVID-19 (TCRdb year 2020). Regarding the research as a whole: Samples covering the acute and convalescent phases of COVID-19 were provided by collaborators in the United States, Italy and Spain. The prospective study material was composed of cDNA or gDNA derived from T cells, B-cell-depleted T cells, or PBMCs. The dataset comprised deeply sampled blood TCRbeta repertoires from subjects exposed to, actively infected with, or recovered from COVID-19. A freely available public database, intended as a resource for researchers studying the immune response to SARS-CoV-2, is where the repertoires were released. The samples were drawn from the first 160 participants of the ongoing ImmuneRACE study and from more than 1,000 subjects provided by 6 global collaborators. Nearly every sample came with metadata listing a de-identified subject ID, COVID-19 status, age in years and sex. Where HLA class I and class II types were available, the types were taken from metadata supplied by the sample provider, not from assay-based typing. Findings and caveats that apply to the study as a whole: The amount of clinical and demographic metadata varied by source and participant and was provided uncurated.

Another Seattle source contributed samples from volunteer blood donors who had recovered from COVID-19. Each collaborating institution followed its own protocols to collect whole blood in K2EDTA tubes. For TCRbeta analysis, collaborators shipped samples in one of three forms: frozen whole blood, isolated PBMCs, or DNA extracted from either of those sample types. The immunoSEQ Assay, a bias-controlled multiplex PCR, was used to amplify TCRbeta CDR3 regions from genomic DNA. As for the authors' bioinformatics: Nucleated cell counts per sample were estimated from amplification of reference gene primers within the assay. To quantify the absolute abundance of each unique TCRbeta CDR3 rearrangement, sequence reads were collapsed and filtered. For each sample, productive Simpson clonality was calculated by taking the square root of Simpson's diversity index across productive rearrangements. Imported from immuneACCESS, the table was reduced by TCRdb to in-frame sequences with V and J called. These copies leave out some clones; in studies compared against another copy, an unresolved V gene accounts for under half, and the cause of the remainder is not known. V, J and clone size were drawn from that table, and D and trimming were deduced from the DNA. The sample table records over 250,000 clones; approximately 86% of these occur just once. Over 7.5% of the sample rests with the top ten.

The CDR3 measures 14 amino acids from cysteine to phenylalanine. Left in the record is the CDR3 DNA by itself, 42 bases read in frame from the first base. Per the germline V gene, MGHDK is the CDR1 and SYGVNS is the CDR2. From V the trimming removes 6 bases and from J it removes 6 bases, while the gene matches leave 8 bases of the junction unaccounted for. With respect to this clone: The antigen it binds to is not known. No quality values exist for individual bases; no much larger clone is one base distant.

The sequence derives from a man in his forties who had recovered from COVID-19. Sequences were obtained from peripheral blood. In this chain, TRBV25-1 is recombined with TRBJ1-3, with 7 bases in between that match TRBD1. The CDR3 here reads CASSTPGQLNTIYF. Read as DNA, the sequence is TGTGCCAGCAGCACCCCGGGACAGCTAAACACCATATATTTT.